This TCR beta chain is drawn from a study of blood T cell repertoires in COVID-19. Across the study: Collection of acute and convalescent COVID-19 samples took place in the United States, Italy and Spain. T cells, B-cell-depleted T cells, or PBMCs provided the cDNA or gDNA that served as material.

The method was immunoSEQ multiplex PCR; TCRdb's version includes in-frame clones alone and lacks a portion of them. The table lists about 69,000 clones, approximately 80% of them singletons. This CDR3 comprises 17 residues. Germline CDR1 reads LNHDA; CDR2 reads SQIVND (reference sequence). Deletions cut 7 bases from V and 0 bases from J, with 19 bases between. Patients of the Seattle cohort, enrolled during active infection, were followed longitudinally. This clonotype was obtained from a man aged 45-65 years with COVID-19, enrolled during active disease. V is TRBV19 and J is TRBJ1-5; D is perhaps TRBD1 (6 bases). The sequencing input was peripheral blood. CDR3 protein: CASTATGTPYSNQPQHF. The CDR3 region has the DNA TGTGCCAGTACCGCGACAGGTACCCCTTATAGCAATCAGCCCCAGCATTTT.